This entry features one T cell receptor beta chain sequence. Its specificity is unknown. This specimen belongs to a study of cytomegalovirus exposure and HLA in healthy donors. Study at large: A prior study identified roughly 110 million unique TCR beta sequences from roughly 180 million T cells. Clustering assigned about 76% of the approximately 400 genotyped donors to the Caucasian-associated ancestry cluster.

This CDR3 contains 13 residues. Trimming removed 3 bases from V and 2 bases from J; junction bases left unmatched: 1. CDR1 is MDHEN, CDR2 SYDVKM, per germline. PCR involved 60 Vbeta and 13 Jbeta primers. Only in-frame clones appear in the TCRdb table, and some are missing; sequencing was by immunoSEQ multiplex PCR. This table has roughly 110,000 clones, 82% appearing once. Study-level results: Later analysis demonstrated an association between a missense DCLRE1C variant and TCR beta V- and J-gene trimming. Most observed TCR sequences were rare, whereas some public TCRs were detected in many donors.

The J gene is TRBJ2-7, the V gene TRBV28; TRBD1 matches 7 bases. The source of this sequence is a woman aged 18-29 years in good health and CMV-seronegative. Sequencing used PBMCs. The CDR3 here is CASSFQGAYEQYF. CDR3 DNA: TGTGCCAGCAGTTTTCAGGGGGCCTACGAGCAGTACTTC.